These 11 T cell receptor beta chains share one sample of origin, sequenced in a study of T cell responses to AZD1222 COVID-19 vaccine. Repertoires were generated with immunoSEQ multiplex PCR, while TCRdb's copy carries only in-frame clones and drops some. Altogether fewer than 110,000 clones are present, over 75% being singletons, with the ten largest covering 16%. Sample: peripheral blood, taken on day 0 of AZD1222 vaccination. The receptors come from an adult in good health.

The chain has TRBV13 and TRBJ2-3; 12 nucleotides align to TRBD1. CDR3 length: 16 residues. Germline V gives CDR1 PRHDT, CDR2 FYEKMQ (reference sequence). J gave up 3 bases and V 5 bases, and 6 bases lay outside the gene matches. In DNA form, the CDR3 reads TGTGCCAGCAGCCCCGGGACAGGGGGCTTGACAGATACGCAGTATTTT. Translated, it gives CASSPGTGGLTDTQYF.

CDR3 sequence reads: CATRTTSYEQYF. Here the CDR3 DNA reads TGTGCCACCAGGACAACGTCCTACGAGCAGTACTTC. The chain links TRBV28 to TRBJ2-7; the D gene is possibly TRBD1 (5 bases). CDR1 is MDHEN and CDR2 is SYDVKM in the germline V gene. V was trimmed by 10 bases and J by 1 base, leaving 11 bases between them. The CDR3 is 12 residues long. The entire variable domain, with the rest obtained from reference TRBV28 and TRBJ2-7, is as follows: DVKVTQSSRYLVKRTGEKVFLECVQDMDHENMFWYRQDPGLGLRLIYFSYDVKMKEKGDIPEGYSVSREKKERFSLILESASTNQTSMYLCATRTTSYEQYFGPGTRLTVT.

V and J are TRBV21-1 and TRBJ1-1. TRBV21-1 is an annotated pseudogene. The CDR3 has 14 residues. CDR3 residues: CASSKGSTVPEAFF. CDR3 bases: TGTGCCAGCAGCAAAGGTTCAACTGTCCCTGAAGCTTTCTTT.

The chain couples TRBV27 to TRBJ2-1; D might be TRBD2 (5 bases). The V end was cut by 4 bases, the J end by 0 bases, with 10 bases between. The CDR3 loop spans 15 amino acids. The germline CDR1 and CDR2 sequences are MNHEY and SMNVEV (reference sequence). The DNA for the CDR3 is TGTGCCAGCAGTTCCGGGATATACTCCTACAATGAGCAGTTCTTC. Amino acid sequence: CASSSGIYSYNEQFF.

CDR3 in amino acids: CASRGTGGQPQHF. Written as DNA, the CDR3 is TGCGCCAGCCGCGGGACAGGGGGTCAGCCCCAGCATTTT. This chain uses TRBV10-2 with TRBJ1-5, with 11 bases fitting TRBD1. V lost 8 bases, J lost 6 bases, and 3 bases stayed unmatched. There are 13 residues in the CDR3. Germline-derived CDR1 and CDR2 are WSHSY and SAAADI.

For the CDR3, the DNA is TGTGCCAGCAGTTTCACTAGTCAGCCCCAGCATTTT. Translation: CASSFTSQPQHF. The chain joins TRBV28 to TRBJ1-5; D is uncertain. Trimming stripped 3 bases from V and 6 bases from J, with 6 bases between. Germline CDR1 MDHEN, CDR2 SYDVKM. There are 12 residues in the CDR3. The variable domain in full, with the rest retrieved from reference TRBV28 and TRBJ1-5, is DVKVTQSSRYLVKRTGEKVFLECVQDMDHENMFWYRQDPGLGLRLIYFSYDVKMKEKGDIPEGYSVSREKKERFSLILESASTNQTSMYLCASSFTSQPQHFGDGTRLSIL.

The chain links TRBV11-2 to TRBJ2-7; 7 bases map to TRBD1. The germline CDR1 and CDR2 sequences are SGHAT and FQNNGV. V gave up 5 bases and J gave up 0 bases; unmatched junction bases: 7. The CDR3 extends over 15 amino acids. DNA for the CDR3: TGTGCCAGCAGCCATATTCGGGACAGCTCCTACGAGCAGTACTTC. Encoded protein: CASSHIRDSSYEQYF.

The J gene is TRBJ1-5, the V gene TRBV6-5; D remains ambiguous. Germline CDR1 reads MNHEY; CDR2 reads SVGAGI. There are 12 residues in the CDR3. Trimming stripped 8 bases from V and 1 base from J, with 6 bases between. CDR3 DNA sequence: TGTGCCAGCGCTGTGAGCAATCAGCCCCAGCATTTT. This translates into CASAVSNQPQHF.

The V call is TRBV28, the J call TRBJ2-1, with D possibly called TRBD1 or TRBD2 (5 bases each). V gave up 3 bases and J gave up 0 bases, with 18 bases separating them. CDR1 is MDHEN, CDR2 SYDVKM, per germline. The CDR3 is 18 residues long. CDR3 nucleotides: TGTGCCAGCAGTTTGCGACCCGGAGGTGGGGGCTCCTACAATGAGCAGTTCTTC. Translated, it gives CASSLRPGGGGSYNEQFF. The whole variable domain, filled in from reference TRBV28 and TRBJ2-1, reads DVKVTQSSRYLVKRTGEKVFLECVQDMDHENMFWYRQDPGLGLRLIYFSYDVKMKEKGDIPEGYSVSREKKERFSLILESASTNQTSMYLCASSLRPGGGGSYNEQFFGPGTRLTVL.

The table lists this clone with many counts. V usage is TRBV5-1 and J usage is TRBJ2-1; the match to TRBD1 covers 9 bases. CDR3 length: 15 residues. The V segment lost 4 bases and the J segment 3 bases; nucleotides outside the gene matches: 5. The germline V gene encodes CDR1 SGHRS and CDR2 YFSETQ. The CDR3 DNA reads TGCGCCAGCAGCCTAGACAGGGGGTTCTACAATGAGCAGTTCTTC. This translates into CASSLDRGFYNEQFF.

A single count supports this clone. The gene calls are TRBV15 and TRBJ2-1; TRBD1 agrees at 9 bases. The germline V gene has CDR1 LNHNV and CDR2 YYDKDF (reference sequence). Trimming at V came to 4 bases and at J to 4 bases, leaving 5 bases not matched to a gene. The CDR3 sequence is 15 residues long. The CDR3 DNA sequence: TGTGCCACCAGCAATGGACAGGGGAGGTACAATGAGCAGTTCTTC. Protein product: CATSNGQGRYNEQFF.